The clone carrying this TCR beta chain was seen only once. Some clones are missing from TCRdb's copy, which holds only in-frame ones; the method was immunoSEQ multiplex PCR. The table has 100,000 or so clones, over 75% seen once; the top ten hold less than 40%. These data originate in a study of blood T cell repertoires in COVID-19. V lost 6 bases and J 7 bases, leaving 21 bases between the germline ends. The CDR3 spans 16 residues. Germline assignment: CDR1 MGHRA and CDR2 YSYEKL. This chain links TRBV4-1 with TRBJ1-4; D is perhaps TRBD1 (6 bases). The sequence came from a woman over 75 with acute or convalescent COVID-19. Material for sequencing was peripheral blood. CDR3 in DNA: TGCGCCAGCAGACCTCCGGGACACGGAATTGGTGAAAAACTGTTTTTT. The encoded protein is CASRPPGHGIGEKLFF.